The 23 T cell receptor beta chains below all came from one sample that was sequenced in a study of T cell changes during pregnancy in multiple sclerosis. Only in-frame clones appear in the TCRdb table, and some are missing; sequencing was by immunoSEQ multiplex PCR. The repertoire holds about 39,000 clones, 92% seen once, with under 30% in the top ten. The sequenced sample was CD8+ T cells from peripheral blood mononuclear cells, obtained before pregnancy. These receptor sequences come from a female donor with multiple sclerosis, enrolled in a pregnancy study.

This clone was seen just once. The J gene is TRBJ1-1, the V gene TRBV7-9, with D possibly being TRBD1 (6 bases). Germline V gene data show CDR1 as SEHNR and CDR2 as FQNEAQ (reference sequence). There are 14 residues in the CDR3. CDR3 sequence reads: CAGEGGPLNTEAFF. For the CDR3, the DNA is TGTGCGGGGGAGGGGGGCCCCTTGAACACTGAAGCTTTCTTT.

V and J are TRBV19 and TRBJ2-3; no clear D gene. The CDR3 totals 15 residues. The germline gives CDR1 LNHDA, CDR2 SQIVND (reference sequence). V was trimmed by 5 bases and J by 0 bases, leaving 12 bases between them. The CDR3 bases are TGTGCCAGTAGTGTCTCCCGTAGTAGCACAGATACGCAGTATTTT. It yields the protein CASSVSRSSTDTQYF.

The rearrangement links TRBV15 to TRBJ2-5; perhaps TRBD2 as D (5 bases). The CDR3 runs 19 residues. The germline gives CDR1 LNHNV, CDR2 YYDKDF (reference sequence). V lost 1 base to trimming and J lost 1 base, with 22 bases between them. The CDR3 loop is CATSRAPSATGNPQETQYF. DNA for the CDR3: TGTGCCACCAGCAGAGCCCCGAGCGCTACGGGAAACCCCCAAGAGACCCAGTACTTC.

CDR3 DNA sequence: TGTGCCAGCAGCCCCAGGGCAACAGATACGCAGTATTTT. Protein: CASSPRATDTQYF. The chain links TRBV14 to TRBJ2-3; possible D gene TRBD1, 5 bases. V lost 4 bases to trimming and J lost 3 bases, with 8 bases between them. The CDR3 loop spans 13 amino acids. In germline, CDR1 is SGHDN, CDR2 FVKESK.

The chain employs TRBV6-1 and TRBJ2-3; 10 bases line up with TRBD1. Trimming at V came to 2 bases and at J to 3 bases, leaving 8 bases not matched to a gene. This CDR3 is built from 17 residues. Germline-derived CDR1 and CDR2 are MNHNS and SASEGT. CDR3 sequence reads: CASSERMGTGVTDTQYF. The CDR3 DNA follows: TGTGCCAGCAGTGAAAGAATGGGGACAGGGGTTACAGATACGCAGTATTTT.

The chain recombines TRBV9 with TRBJ2-3, with 10 bases that match TRBD2. V lost 0 bases to trimming and J lost 0 bases; unmatched junction nucleotides: 1. CDR1 SGDLS and CDR2 YYNGEE come from the germline V gene. The CDR3 loop spans 16 amino acids. CDR3 sequence: CASSVVLAGSTDTQYF. The CDR3 bases are TGTGCCAGCAGCGTAGTACTAGCGGGGAGCACAGATACGCAGTATTTT.

The chain uses TRBV4-2 and TRBJ1-1; 9 bases map to TRBD1. The V gene's germline CDR1 is LGHNA and CDR2 YNFKEQ. The CDR3 loop spans 17 amino acids. The V and J ends lost 4 bases and 4 bases, in that order; junction bases with no gene match: 13. CDR3 sequence: CASSLPGTGRGPTEAFF. Written as DNA, the CDR3 is TGTGCCAGCAGCCTACCTGGGACAGGGAGGGGTCCCACTGAAGCTTTCTTT.

J is TRBJ1-5 and V is TRBV27; weak D call: TRBD1 (6 bases). Germline V gene lookup returns CDR1 MNHEY and CDR2 SMNVEV (reference sequence). The CDR3 contains 18 residues. V was clipped by 0 bases and J by 0 bases, with 15 bases between them. CDR3 region: CASSLSGAAPYSNQPQHF. As DNA, the CDR3 is TGTGCCAGCAGTTTATCGGGGGCGGCACCGTATAGCAATCAGCCCCAGCATTTT.

This sequence joins TRBV27 and TRBJ1-5; 7 nucleotides match TRBD1. Germline CDR1 and CDR2: MNHEY and SMNVEV (reference sequence). The CDR3 consists of 17 residues. Trimming at V came to 0 bases and at J to 9 bases, leaving 14 bases not matched to a gene. CDR3 protein: CASSLSPQTGYGMPQHF. In DNA form, the CDR3 reads TGTGCCAGCAGTTTATCCCCTCAGACAGGGTACGGTATGCCCCAGCATTTT.

This chain connects TRBV18 to TRBJ1-2; 7 bases agree with TRBD1. Germline assignment: CDR1 KGHSH and CDR2 LQKENI. Trimming cost V 6 bases and J 8 bases; bases outside gene matches: 3. This CDR3 is 11 amino acids long. CDR3 region: CASSKTGGYTF. As DNA, the CDR3 is TGTGCCAGCTCTAAGACAGGGGGCTACACCTTC.

This rearrangement joins TRBV7-9 to TRBJ1-2, with no clear D. Trimming took 6 bases from V and 7 from J, leaving 15 bases between them. This CDR3 contains 13 residues. Germline CDR1 reads SEHNR; CDR2 reads FQNEAQ (reference sequence). CDR3 in amino acids: CASRLPVEGGYTF. In DNA, the CDR3 is TGTGCCAGCAGATTACCAGTCGAGGGTGGCTACACCTTC.

The chain has TRBV5-8 and TRBJ2-1, with a tentative D call TRBD2 (5 bases). CDR3 length equals 14 residues. Germline V gives CDR1 SGHTS, CDR2 YDEGEE. V was shortened by 6 bases and J by 0 bases, with 10 bases between the two germline ends. CDR3 DNA sequence: TGTGCCAGCAAACTAGTGATCTCCTACAATGAGCAGTTCTTC. It encodes CASKLVISYNEQFF.

The chain is built from TRBV7-6 and TRBJ2-7; TRBD1 aligns across 7 bases. CDR1 and CDR2 (germline): SGHVS, FNYEAQ. The CDR3 runs to 14 residues. With 4 bases clipped from V and 5 bases from J, the junction kept 8 bases outside the gene matches. Here the CDR3 reads CASSSRQGRDEQYF. DNA for the CDR3: TGTGCCAGCAGCTCCCGACAGGGACGGGACGAGCAGTACTTC.

This chain uses TRBV27 with TRBJ2-3; D is possibly TRBD1 (6 bases). The V and J ends lost 7 bases and 8 bases respectively, with 16 bases between them. The CDR3 is made up of 13 amino acids. From germline, CDR1 is MNHEY and CDR2 SMNVEV (reference sequence). CDR3 sequence (DNA): TGTGCCAGCATCCCTGGGGGCGGAGGTACGCAGTATTTT. It encodes CASIPGGGGTQYF.

The chain joins TRBV6-1 to TRBJ2-1; 7 bases are a match to TRBD1. CDR1 MNHNS and CDR2 SASEGT come from the germline V gene. The CDR3 is 15 amino acids. With V trimmed by 8 bases and J by 5 bases, 12 bases remained unmatched. The CDR3 protein is CASSQGYRGHNEQFF. CDR3 in DNA: TGTGCCAGCTCCCAGGGGTACAGGGGCCACAATGAGCAGTTCTTC.

V and J are TRBV11-2 and TRBJ1-2, with a weak D call TRBD1 (6 bases). The V gene lost 8 bases and the J gene lost 2 bases, with 6 bases spanning the gap. This CDR3 spans 11 amino acids. Germline loops: CDR1 SGHAT, CDR2 FQNNGV. CDR3 residues: CASGGNYGYTF. The CDR3 nucleotides are TGTGCCAGCGGGGGCAACTATGGCTACACCTTC.

The genes are TRBV9 and TRBJ2-1; D may be TRBD1 (5 bases). The CDR3 is 13 residues long. The V gene's germline CDR1 is SGDLS and CDR2 YYNGEE. V lost 3 bases and J 9 bases, leaving 13 bases between the germline ends. Here the CDR3 reads CASSGQILSEQFF. For the CDR3, the DNA is TGTGCCAGCAGCGGACAGATTTTGAGTGAGCAGTTCTTC.

The rearrangement uses TRBV2 and TRBJ2-3; 11 positions match TRBD2. CDR1 SNHLY and CDR2 FYNNEI come from the germline V gene. The length of the CDR3 is 16 residues. After removal of 4 bases from V and 6 bases from J, the junction contained 9 bases not matched to a gene. The CDR3 DNA is TGTGCCAGCAGTGCAAGACTAGCGGGGACGTGGGATACGCAGTATTTT. It yields the protein CASSARLAGTWDTQYF.

This clone has a handful of counts. The chain carries TRBV7-2 and TRBJ1-2; 12 bases match TRBD1. CDR3 length: 14 amino acids. CDR1 is SGHTA, CDR2 FQGNSA, per germline. Unmatched junction bases numbered 5, after V lost 4 bases and J lost 8 bases. Written as DNA, the CDR3 is TGTGCCAGCAGCTCCCCCGGGACAGGGGGCGGCTACACCTTC. Protein sequence: CASSSPGTGGGYTF.

This chain connects TRBV29-1 to TRBJ2-7; 11 bases line up with TRBD2. Germline CDR1 is SQVTM and CDR2 is ANQGSEA. V gave up 1 base and J gave up 2 bases; unmatched junction bases: 1. This CDR3 has 14 residues. The CDR3 is CSVEASGGTYEQYF. CDR3 nucleotides: TGCAGCGTTGAAGCTAGCGGGGGGACCTACGAGCAGTACTTC.

This sequence joins TRBV27 and TRBJ1-5, with TRBD1 as a possible D gene (6 bases). This CDR3 is built from 13 residues. In germline, CDR1 is MNHEY, CDR2 SMNVEV (reference sequence). Trimming left V 6 bases short and J 3 bases short, with 9 bases between. CDR3 amino acids: CASSSGDNQPQHF. The CDR3 DNA sequence: TGTGCCAGCAGCTCAGGGGACAATCAGCCCCAGCATTTT.

The rearrangement uses TRBV5-6 and TRBJ2-7; D possibly corresponds to TRBD2 (7 bases). This CDR3 is 15 amino acids long. V was cut by 0 bases and J by 2 bases, with 12 bases left in between. CDR1 is SGHDT, CDR2 YYEEEE, per germline. The CDR3 nucleotides are TGTGCCAGCAGCTTGGAAATAGGGGGGGCCTACGAGCAGTACTTC. Translated: CASSLEIGGAYEQYF.

V is TRBV7-9 and J is TRBJ2-7, with 8 bases fitting TRBD1. Per the germline V gene, CDR1 is SEHNR and CDR2 is FQNEAQ (reference sequence). V shed 6 bases and J 7 bases; nucleotides not matched to a gene: 5. The CDR3 is 12 amino acids. CDR3 in DNA: TGTGCCAGCAGTCAAGACAGGGGAGAGCAGTACTTC. As protein: CASSQDRGEQYF. Variable domain in full (rest from reference TRBV7-9 and TRBJ2-7): DTGVSQNPRHKITKRGQNVTFRCDPISEHNRLYWYRQTLGQGPEFLTYFQNEAQLEKSRLLSDRFSAERPKGSFSTLEIQRTEQGDSAMYLCASSQDRGEQYFGPGTRLTVT.